These 15 T cell receptor beta chains were sequenced from one sample in a study of blood T cells in healthy people across ages. Using a J-beta primer mix together with a sample-barcoded 5' primer, a second PCR was run for about 6 to 12 cycles. TCRdb re-called the 5' RACE reads with MiXCR, one entry per CDR3 protein. The profile shows about 800,000 distinct CDR3 sequences, roughly 64% of them singletons. The specimen sequenced was blood. These TCRs come from a young man in good health.

As concerns this clonotype: A much larger clone differs by one base, so this may be a read error. The chain employs TRBV27 and TRBJ2-7; 8 nucleotides line up with TRBD2. The CDR3 is made up of 15 amino acids. The J segment lost 7 bases and the V segment lost 2 bases, leaving 10 bases of the junction unmatched. Germline V gene data show CDR1 as MNHEY and CDR2 as SMNVEV (reference sequence). CDR3: CASSLGLALYNEQYF. The CDR3 DNA is TGTGCCAGCAGTTTAGGACTAGCCCTGTACAATGAGCAGTACTTC.

This clonotype occurred a few times. V and J are TRBV5-6 and TRBJ2-5; D ambiguous. Germline-derived CDR1 and CDR2 are SGHDT and YYEEEE. Trimming shortened V by 1 base and J by 2 bases, and 6 bases separated the two germline ends. The CDR3 covers 13 residues. CDR3 nucleotides: TGTGCCAGCAGCTTGAACTTACAAGAGACCCAGTACTTC. This translates into CASSLNLQETQYF.

The J gene is TRBJ2-5, the V gene TRBV6-1, with 9 bases matching TRBD1. V gave up 6 bases and J gave up 2 bases; unmatched junction bases: 16. This CDR3 has 18 amino acids. The germline gives CDR1 MNHNS, CDR2 SASEGT. For the CDR3, the DNA is TGTGCCAGCAGAGAAACCCAAATCGGACAGGGGAAGCAAGAGACCCAGTACTTC. Translating it yields CASRETQIGQGKQETQYF.

V and J are TRBV29-1 and TRBJ2-7, with TRBD2 as a possible D gene (5 bases). Germline loops: CDR1 SQVTM, CDR2 ANQGSEA. The CDR3 is made up of 13 amino acids. The V end was cut by 3 bases, the J end by 5 bases, with 14 bases between. The CDR3 here is CSVEGPRVHEQYF. CDR3 in DNA: TGCAGCGTTGAGGGTCCGAGGGTCCACGAGCAGTACTTC.

The rearrangement links TRBV9 to TRBJ2-1, with 7 bases that match TRBD1. Per germline, CDR1 SGDLS and CDR2 YYNGEE. V lost 4 bases and J lost 7; bases outside the gene matches: 11. This CDR3 spans 15 amino acids. CDR3 residues: CASSPLDRVGNEQFF. CDR3 nucleotides: TGTGCCAGCAGCCCCCTAGACAGGGTCGGTAATGAGCAGTTCTTC.

CDR3 in DNA: TGTGCCAGCAGTTTGGAAGGGGAGAAACAGCCCCAGCATTTT. Translation gives CASSLEGEKQPQHF. The chain has TRBV12-3 or TRBV12-4 and TRBJ1-5, with D possibly TRBD1 on 5 matching bases. This CDR3 is 14 amino acids long. The V and J ends lost 3 bases and 7 bases respectively, with 13 bases between them.

This clonotype occurred once. The chain combines TRBV4-1 with TRBJ2-5; D is tentatively TRBD1 or TRBD2 (6 bases each). Germline V gene data show CDR1 as MGHRA and CDR2 as YSYEKL. V was trimmed by 1 base and J by 2 bases, leaving 20 bases between them. The CDR3 covers 18 residues. The CDR3 protein is CASSQGVGTGAVQETQYF. CDR3 sequence (DNA): TGCGCCAGCAGCCAAGGGGTTGGAACGGGGGCGGTACAAGAGACCCAGTACTTC.

The chain combines TRBV5-1 with TRBJ2-1, with D perhaps TRBD2 (5 bases). CDR1 and CDR2 (germline): SGHRS, YFSETQ. The CDR3 is 17 amino acids. Between the trimmed V and J ends, which lost 2 bases and 6 bases, there was a span of 21 bases. In nucleotides, the CDR3 is TGCGCCAGCAGCTTTCGTCTAGCTGAAAAAGCCCTCAATGAGCAGTTCTTC. Translation gives CASSFRLAEKALNEQFF.

The rearrangement uses TRBV20-1 and TRBJ2-2; TRBD2 matches at 9 bases. Germline V gene data show CDR1 as DFQATT and CDR2 as SNEGSKA (reference sequence). V lost 6 bases to trimming and J lost 4 bases; unmatched junction nucleotides: 6. CDR3 size: 14 residues. The CDR3 here is CSARSGGSTGELFF. The CDR3 coding sequence is TGCAGTGCCCGTAGCGGGGGTAGCACCGGGGAGCTGTTTTTT.

This clonotype was seen repeatedly, ten times or more. V gene TRBV5-1 combines with J gene TRBJ2-1, with 8 bases aligning to TRBD1. Trimming removed 4 bases from V and 6 bases from J; junction bases left unmatched: 6. CDR3 length equals 14 residues. CDR1 is SGHRS and CDR2 is YFSETQ in the germline V gene. This CDR3 reads CASSVGQVSNEQFF. The DNA of the CDR3 is TGCGCCAGCAGCGTGGGACAGGTTAGCAATGAGCAGTTCTTC.

This chain uses TRBV7-9 with TRBJ1-5; D gene unclear. The germline V gene has CDR1 SEHNR and CDR2 FQNEAQ (reference sequence). This CDR3 is 14 amino acids long. V lost 1 base and J lost 7, with 11 bases in between. CDR3 region: CASSLDSWGQPQHF. CDR3 in DNA: TGTGCCAGCAGCTTAGACTCGTGGGGACAGCCCCAGCATTTT.

The chain combines TRBV6-6 with TRBJ2-5; D call uncertain. This CDR3 is built from 13 residues. The ends were cut back, 7 bases at V and 5 bases at J, with 14 bases in the middle. Germline loops: CDR1 MNHNY, CDR2 SVGAGI (reference sequence). In DNA form, the CDR3 reads TGTGCCAGCATTCCTTTCGGTCGGGAGACCCAGTACTTC. This sequence encodes CASIPFGRETQYF.

The CDR3 bases are TGTGCCAGCAGCTACGAGGGACTAAAAGGCTACGAGCAGTACTTC. Protein sequence: CASSYEGLKGYEQYF. The V call is TRBV7-2, the J call TRBJ2-7; the match to TRBD2 covers 7 bases. Germline trimming cut 4 bases from V and 3 bases from J; bases unmatched to any gene: 9. The V gene's germline CDR1 is SGHTA and CDR2 FQGNSA. The CDR3 loop spans 15 amino acids.

The genes are TRBV12-3 or TRBV12-4 and TRBJ2-5; a possible D gene is TRBD1 (6 bases). CDR3 length equals 13 residues. V was pared by 7 bases and J by 4 bases, with 13 bases between. CDR3 in DNA: TGTGCCAGCACTCAGGGGTCATTAGAGACCCAGTACTTC. Its protein is CASTQGSLETQYF.

CDR3 sequence reads: CASSDPGLAYSYNEQFF. The CDR3, as DNA: TGTGCCAGCAGCGACCCGGGACTAGCGTACTCCTACAATGAGCAGTTCTTC. The chain links TRBV9 to TRBJ2-1; 10 nucleotides line up with TRBD2. The CDR3 has 17 residues. The germline CDR1 and CDR2 sequences are SGDLS and YYNGEE. J was trimmed by 0 bases and V by 3 bases; bases with no gene match: 6.